This T cell receptor (beta chain) was identified during a study of blood T cell repertoires in COVID-19. Whole-study context: Material from acute and convalescent COVID-19 was sourced from the United States, Italy and Spain. T cells, B-cell-depleted T cells, or PBMCs provided the cDNA or gDNA that served as material.

As originally analysed: Reference gene primer amplification gave nucleated cell count estimates. Profiling relied on immunoSEQ multiplex PCR, and the TCRdb table lists in-frame clones only, not all of them. Clonal size and the V and J genes are those of that table, whereas D and trimming came from the DNA. Of tens of thousands of clones listed, around 85% are singletons. CDR1 is LNHDA, CDR2 SQIVND, per germline (reference sequence). The CDR3 runs 14 residues. J lost 5 bases, V lost 8 bases, and 9 bases had no gene match. Sequenced sample: peripheral blood. The chain links TRBV19 to TRBJ2-3; TRBD2 aligns across 8 bases. The source is a human donor with active COVID-19. The donor label of this sample is uncertain. CDR3 DNA: TGTGCCAGTCGCCGGATCGGGGGGGGAGATACGCAGTATTTT. It encodes CASRRIGGGDTQYF. The complete variable domain, with remaining parts taken from reference TRBV19 and TRBJ2-3, reads DGGITQSPKYLFRKEGQNVTLSCEQNLNHDAMYWYRQDPGQGLRLIYYSQIVNDFQKGDIAEGYSVSREKKESFPLTVTSAQKNPTAFYLCASRRIGGGDTQYFGPGTRLTVL.